This entry features one T cell receptor (beta chain) sequence. The sample belongs to a study of T cell responses to AZD1222 COVID-19 vaccine. The CDR3 length is 15 residues. Trimming took off 8 bases at V and 0 bases at J, with 14 bases between the two ends. Germline values: CDR1 MNHEY, CDR2 SVGAGI. Sequencing used immunoSEQ multiplex PCR; TCRdb keeps in-frame clones, though not all of them. Counted here are around 120,000 clones, 87% occurring once; the ten biggest clones make up about 10%. The sequence was collected from an adult in good health. The specimen comprised peripheral blood, sampled on day 0 of AZD1222 vaccination. V and J are TRBV6-5 and TRBJ2-1; perhaps D is TRBD1 or TRBD2 (5 bases each). CDR3 DNA sequence: TGTGCCAGCGTTGAGGGGTTTATCTCCTACAATGAGCAGTTCTTC. Its protein product is CASVEGFISYNEQFF.